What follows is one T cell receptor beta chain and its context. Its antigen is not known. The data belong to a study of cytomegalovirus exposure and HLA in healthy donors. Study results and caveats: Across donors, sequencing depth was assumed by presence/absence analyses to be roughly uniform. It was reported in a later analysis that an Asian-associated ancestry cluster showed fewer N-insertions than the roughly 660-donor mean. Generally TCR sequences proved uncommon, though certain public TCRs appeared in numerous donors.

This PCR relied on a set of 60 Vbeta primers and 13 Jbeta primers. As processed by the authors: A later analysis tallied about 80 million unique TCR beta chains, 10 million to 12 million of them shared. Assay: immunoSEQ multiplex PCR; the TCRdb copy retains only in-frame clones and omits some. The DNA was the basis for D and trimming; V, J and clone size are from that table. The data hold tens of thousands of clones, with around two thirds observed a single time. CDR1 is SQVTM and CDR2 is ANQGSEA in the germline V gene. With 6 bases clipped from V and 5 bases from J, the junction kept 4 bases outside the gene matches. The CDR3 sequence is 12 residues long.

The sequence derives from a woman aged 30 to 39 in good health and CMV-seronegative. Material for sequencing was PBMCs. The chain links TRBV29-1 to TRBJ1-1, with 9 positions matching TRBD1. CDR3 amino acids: CSVGDRETEAFF. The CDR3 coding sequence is TGCAGCGTAGGGGACAGGGAGACTGAAGCTTTCTTT.